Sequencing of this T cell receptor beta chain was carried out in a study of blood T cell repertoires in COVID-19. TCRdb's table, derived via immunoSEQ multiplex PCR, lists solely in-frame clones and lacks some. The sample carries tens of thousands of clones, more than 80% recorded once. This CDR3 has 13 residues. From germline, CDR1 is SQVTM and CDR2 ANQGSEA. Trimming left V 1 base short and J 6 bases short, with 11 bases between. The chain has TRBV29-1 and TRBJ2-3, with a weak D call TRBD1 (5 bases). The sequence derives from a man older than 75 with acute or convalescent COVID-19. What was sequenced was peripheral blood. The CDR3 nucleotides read TGCAGCGTTGAAGTTGCGCAGGGTGATACGCAGTATTTT. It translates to CSVEVAQGDTQYF.